A single sample is the source of the 2 T cell receptor beta chains below, sequenced in a study of T cells in Graves' hyperthyroidism and ophthalmopathy. RNA transcripts yielded amplified TCR beta CDR3 regions. TCR CDR3 regions were first amplified by RT-PCR with HTBI primers. TCRdb reprocessed the multiplex PCR reads with MiXCR, giving one entry per CDR3 protein. The table records over 250,000 distinct CDR3 sequences, less than 30% of them present only once. Sequenced: blood. Source of these receptors: a man between 40 and 49 years old with Graves' hyperthyroidism that later progressed to Graves' ophthalmopathy.

In this sample, this clonotype turned up many times. This chain links TRBV9 with TRBJ2-2; 9 nucleotides align to TRBD1. The germline V gene has CDR1 SGDLS and CDR2 YYNGEE. This CDR3 is 16 amino acids long. V gave up 4 bases and J gave up 0 bases; unmatched junction bases: 4. The CDR3 DNA sequence: TGTGCCAGCAGCTTCACAGGGGGCGCGAACACCGGGGAGCTGTTTTTT. This translates into CASSFTGGANTGELFF.

In this sample, this clonotype turned up many times. The chain combines TRBV6-1 with TRBJ1-1, with 9 bases aligning to TRBD1. The CDR3 sequence is 15 residues long. The V gene's germline CDR1 is MNHNS and CDR2 SASEGT. V gave up 4 bases and J gave up 1 base; unmatched junction bases: 4. The CDR3 bases are TGTGCCAGCAGTGTACAGGGGGCGCGGAACACTGAAGCTTTCTTT. It translates to CASSVQGARNTEAFF.